The clone carrying this TCR beta chain was counted a few times. Its antigen is currently unknown. Sequencing used immunoSEQ multiplex PCR; TCRdb keeps in-frame clones, though not all of them. The data contain fewer than 20,000 clones, over 80% of them singletons. The sample originates from a study of EBV T-cell therapy then PD-1 blockade in nasopharyngeal carcinoma. Indicated treatment: AdE1-LMPpoly-expanded autologous EBV-specific T-cell therapy followed by anti-PD-1 nivolumab. The specimen was CD8+ T cells from blood, collected at day 0 from a patient whose treatment included autologous EBV-specific T cells and nivolumab. The TCR was taken from a man aged 35 to 55 with nasopharyngeal carcinoma.

The CDR3 DNA sequence: TGTGCCAGCACCCCCCAGATCACCCAAGAGACCCAGTACTTC. This translates into CASTPQITQETQYF. V and J are TRBV3-1 (or the pseudogene TRBV3-2) and TRBJ2-5, with no clear D. Germline CDR1 reads LGHDT; CDR2 reads YNNKEL (reference sequence). The CDR3 is 14 amino acids. V lost 7 bases, J lost 1 base, and 13 bases lay in between.